This T cell receptor (beta chain) comes out of a study of human T cells and chemical hapten exposure. Study-level background: Patches that contained 0.01% DPC were applied to the upper back and read at 6 days.

Each CDR3 protein is one row after TCRdb ran MiXCR on the RACE reads. The sample shows some 400,000 distinct CDR3 sequences, 4% to 6% of them seen only once. The CDR3 is 16 amino acids. The germline CDR1 and CDR2 sequences are SGHDN and FVKESK. Trimming at V came to 1 base and at J to 0 bases, leaving 5 bases not matched to a gene. Time point indicated: pre-sensitization, week 0. As for treatment: therapeutic diphenylcyclopropenone sensitization with weekly scalp DPC. Every donor had alopecia and was 18 to 70 years old; all were suitable for DPC. The chain carries TRBV14 and TRBJ2-5; TRBD2 matches 7 bases. The sequencing here drew on whole blood, taken in connection with sensitization to the hapten diphenylcyclopropenone (DPC). The source of this sequence is a woman aged 45-65 years with alopecia areata. Some clones in this sample may be carry-over from other donors' samples. In DNA form, the CDR3 reads TGTGCCAGCAGCCAAGGCCTACTAGCGCACCAAGAGACCCAGTACTTC. Protein sequence: CASSQGLLAHQETQYF.